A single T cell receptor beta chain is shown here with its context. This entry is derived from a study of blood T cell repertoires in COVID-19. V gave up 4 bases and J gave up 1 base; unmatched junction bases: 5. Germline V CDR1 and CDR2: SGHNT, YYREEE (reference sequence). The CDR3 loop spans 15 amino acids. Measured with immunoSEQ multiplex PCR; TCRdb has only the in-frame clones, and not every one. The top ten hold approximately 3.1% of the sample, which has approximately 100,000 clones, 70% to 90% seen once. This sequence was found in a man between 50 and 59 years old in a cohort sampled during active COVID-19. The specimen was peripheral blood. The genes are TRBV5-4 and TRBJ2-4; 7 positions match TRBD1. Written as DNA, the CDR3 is TGTGCCAGCAGCCTGAAGACAGGGGCCAAAAACATTCAGTACTTC. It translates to CASSLKTGAKNIQYF. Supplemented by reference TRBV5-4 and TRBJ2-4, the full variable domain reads ETGVTQSPTHLIKTRGQQVTLRCSSQSGHNTVSWYQQALGQGPQFIFQYYREEENGRGNFPPRFSGLQFPNYSSELNVNALELDDSALYLCASSLKTGAKNIQYFGAGTRLSVL.